A selection of T cell receptor beta chains follows, all from one sample in a study of cytomegalovirus exposure and HLA in healthy donors. Sequencing used immunoSEQ multiplex PCR; TCRdb keeps in-frame clones, though not all of them. The profile shows about 110,000 clones, about 90% of them singletons. The specimen was PBMCs. These receptors all come from a woman aged 18-29 years in good health and CMV-seronegative. Both conserved end residues are part of each CDR3. Expanded clones get a size class; other rows say once, few or many, or leave the size out.

TRBJ1-1 | NA | TRBV4-2 | CASSQDSRVDTEAFF
TRBJ2-2 | once | TRBV27 | CASSFVQPRTGELFF
TRBJ2-1 | once | TRBV4-3 | CASSLRYGPSGGGSYNEQFF
TRBJ2-5 | NA | TRBV5-4 | CASSPARTSGGRETQYF
TRBJ2-1 | NA | TRBV6-5 | CASSYSGRGEQFF
TRBJ1-2 | once | TRBV30 | CAWEERGSYGYTF
TRBJ2-7 | few | TRBV4-2 | CASSQEVGAGIYEQYF
TRBJ1-1 | NA | TRBV19 | CASKMAARLTEAFF
TRBJ2-5 | NA | TRBV7-9 | CASSLTSGSKTQYF
TRBJ2-7 | NA | TRBV15 | CATSSVQGSTYEQYF
TRBJ2-1 | NA | TRBV19 | CASSQTSGGNEQFF
TRBJ1-6 | NA | TRBV7-2 | CASSSTAVTGNSPLHF
TRBJ1-4 | NA | TRBV5-6 | CASTRGKRNEKLFF
TRBJ1-2 | NA | TRBV9 | CASSNRQGHDYGYTF
TRBJ2-1 | few | TRBV28 | CASSLLPSGRYNEQFF
TRBJ2-1 | NA | TRBV9 | CASSAPVVKSSYNEQFF
TRBJ1-5 | NA | TRBV27 | CASSFSPRGHQPQHF
TRBJ2-7 | NA | TRBV7-3 | CASSPRGGLGYEQYF